This T cell receptor beta chain was captured by sequencing in a study of response to subunit inactivated influenza vaccine. Whole-study findings and limits: The authors proposed limited new T cell recruitment per seasonal influenza vaccination.

Via MiXCR, TCRdb re-called the RT-PCR reads, giving one row per CDR3 protein. The sample carries about 830,000 distinct CDR3 sequences, approximately 17% recorded once. CDR3 size: 13 residues. Trimming left V 2 bases short and J 8 bases short, with 12 bases between. Germline V gene sequence: CDR1 SGHDN, CDR2 FVKESK. This clonotype has a handful of counts. What it binds is unknown. The starting material was PBMCs from blood, obtained 4 to 6 days after vaccination. The V gene is TRBV14, the J gene TRBJ1-2; tentative D call: TRBD1 (5 bases). The sequence was collected from a man aged 45 to 65 who received an inactivated influenza vaccine. CDR3 bases: TGTGCCAGCAGCCAAAGTCAGGGAAGCGGCTACACCTTC. Translation gives CASSQSQGSGYTF.